These 8 T cell receptor beta chains share one sample of origin, sequenced in a study of cytomegalovirus exposure and HLA in healthy donors. PCR was performed using 60 Vbeta and 13 Jbeta primers. Clones were read by immunoSEQ multiplex PCR, and TCRdb kept only the in-frame ones, dropping some. Recorded here are under 95,000 clones; the top ten clones represent 3.5% to 4%. The material sequenced was PBMCs. The receptors were sampled from a man between 18 and 29 years old in good health and CMV-seropositive.

CDR3 sequence: CASSLRGAGFTDTQYF. CDR3 bases: TGTGCCAGCAGCTTAAGGGGCGCGGGGTTCACAGATACGCAGTATTTT. This chain joins TRBV7-2 and TRBJ2-3; tentative D call: TRBD2 (6 bases). Per the germline V gene, CDR1 is SGHTA and CDR2 is FQGNSA. This CDR3 comprises 16 residues. V was trimmed by 2 bases and J by 2 bases, leaving 14 bases between them.

The J gene is TRBJ2-7, the V gene TRBV6-5, with D tentatively TRBD1 (5 bases). Germline loops: CDR1 MNHEY, CDR2 SVGAGI. CDR3 length: 13 amino acids. Trimming left V 0 bases short and J 5 bases short, with 8 bases between. CDR3 region: CASSYSRVNEQYF. CDR3 sequence (DNA): TGTGCCAGCAGTTACTCCAGGGTGAACGAGCAGTACTTC.

The V gene is TRBV5-1, the J gene TRBJ1-1, with 7 positions matching TRBD1. This CDR3 has 14 residues. CDR1 is SGHRS, CDR2 YFSETQ, per germline. Trimming at V came to 1 base and at J to 5 bases, leaving 5 bases not matched to a gene. In DNA form, the CDR3 reads TGCGCCAGCAGCTTGTTCAGGGGGGATACTGAAGCTTTCTTT. Encoded protein: CASSLFRGDTEAFF.

The gene calls are TRBV6-5 and TRBJ1-2; D not certain. The V end was cut by 2 bases, the J end by 2 bases, with 6 bases between. Germline CDR1 reads MNHEY; CDR2 reads SVGAGI. CDR3 length: 13 residues. The CDR3 is CASSYDTNYGYTF. The DNA of the CDR3 is TGTGCCAGCAGTTACGACACAAACTATGGCTACACCTTC.

This chain links TRBV10-2 with TRBJ2-7; no reliable D call. Trimming removed 4 bases at V and 1 base at J, with 5 bases between. This CDR3 is 12 amino acids long. Germline CDR1 is WSHSY and CDR2 is SAAADI. The CDR3 protein is CASSAASYEQYF. The CDR3 DNA reads TGCGCCAGCAGTGCTGCGTCCTACGAGCAGTACTTC.

The CDR3: CASSPSGTLYTYGYTF. In DNA, the CDR3 is TGTGCCAGCAGTCCGTCCGGGACACTCTATACTTATGGCTACACCTTC. V usage is TRBV27 and J usage is TRBJ1-2; possibly TRBD1 for D (6 bases). In germline, CDR1 is MNHEY, CDR2 SMNVEV (reference sequence). Trimming left V 5 bases short and J 5 bases short, with 21 bases between. The CDR3 extends over 16 amino acids.

V is TRBV5-6 and J is TRBJ1-1; no clear D. Germline V CDR1 and CDR2: SGHDT, YYEEEE. V shed 3 bases and J shed 0 bases, with 9 bases lying between them. The CDR3 is 14 amino acids. CDR3 protein: CASSWARMNTEAFF. The DNA of the CDR3 is TGTGCCAGCAGCTGGGCAAGGATGAACACTGAAGCTTTCTTT.

The chain combines TRBV6-5 with TRBJ2-3; 11 nucleotides agree with TRBD2. The CDR3 loop spans 16 amino acids. Germline CDR1 MNHEY, CDR2 SVGAGI. The V gene end was trimmed by 2 bases and the J gene end by 2 bases; junction bases not matched to a gene: 3. CDR3 DNA sequence: TGTGCCAGCAGTTACCGACTAGCGGGGCCCACAGATACGCAGTATTTT. Protein: CASSYRLAGPTDTQYF.